This T cell receptor beta chain was obtained from a study of T cell responses to AZD1222 COVID-19 vaccine. CDR1 and CDR2 from the germline V gene are SGHTA and FQGNSA. This CDR3 is built from 16 residues. J was trimmed by 8 bases and V by 0 bases; bases with no gene match: 9. Sequencing used immunoSEQ multiplex PCR; TCRdb keeps in-frame clones, though not all of them. The table shows nearly 95,000 clones, with 85% to 90% occurring only once. Sequenced here: peripheral blood, sampled 28 days after the second AZD1222 dose. V is TRBV7-2 and J is TRBJ2-3; 9 nucleotides agree with TRBD2. This TCR was sampled from an adult who received the AZD1222 COVID-19 vaccine. This CDR3 reads CASSLAFSGGTSTQYF. In nucleotides, the CDR3 is TGTGCCAGCAGCTTAGCTTTTAGCGGGGGCACGAGTACGCAGTATTTT.